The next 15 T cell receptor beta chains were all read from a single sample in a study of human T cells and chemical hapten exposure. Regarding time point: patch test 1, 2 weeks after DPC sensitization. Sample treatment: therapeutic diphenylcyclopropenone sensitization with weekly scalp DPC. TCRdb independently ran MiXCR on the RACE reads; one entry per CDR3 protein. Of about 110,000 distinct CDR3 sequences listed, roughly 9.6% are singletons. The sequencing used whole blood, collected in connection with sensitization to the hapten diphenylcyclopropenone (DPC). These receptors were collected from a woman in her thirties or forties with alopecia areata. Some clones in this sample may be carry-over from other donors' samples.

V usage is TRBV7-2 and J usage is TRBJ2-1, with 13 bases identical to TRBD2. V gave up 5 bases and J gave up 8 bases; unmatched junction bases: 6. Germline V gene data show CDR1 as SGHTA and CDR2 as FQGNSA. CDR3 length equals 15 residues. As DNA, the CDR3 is TGTGCCAGCAGCATTACTAGCGGGAGGGTTTATGAGCAGTTCTTC. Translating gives CASSITSGRVYEQFF.

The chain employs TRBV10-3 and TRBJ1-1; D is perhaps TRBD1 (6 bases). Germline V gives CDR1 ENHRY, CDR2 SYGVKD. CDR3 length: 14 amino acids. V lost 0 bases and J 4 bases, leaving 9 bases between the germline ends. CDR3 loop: CAISESEGGTEAFF. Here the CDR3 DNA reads TGTGCCATCAGTGAGTCGGAGGGGGGCACTGAAGCTTTCTTT.

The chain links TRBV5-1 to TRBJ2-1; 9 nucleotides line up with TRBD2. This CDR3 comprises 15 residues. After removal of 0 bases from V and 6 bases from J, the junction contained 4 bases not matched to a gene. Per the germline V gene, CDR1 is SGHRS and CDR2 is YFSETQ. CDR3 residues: CASSLELAGRNEQFF. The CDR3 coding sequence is TGCGCCAGCAGCTTGGAACTAGCGGGCCGCAATGAGCAGTTCTTC.

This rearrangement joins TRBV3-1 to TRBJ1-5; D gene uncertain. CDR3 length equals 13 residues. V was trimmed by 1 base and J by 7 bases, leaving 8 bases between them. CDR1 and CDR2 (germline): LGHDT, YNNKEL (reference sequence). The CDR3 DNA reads TGTGCCAGCAGCCAAGGTACAGAGCAGCCCCAGCATTTT. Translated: CASSQGTEQPQHF.

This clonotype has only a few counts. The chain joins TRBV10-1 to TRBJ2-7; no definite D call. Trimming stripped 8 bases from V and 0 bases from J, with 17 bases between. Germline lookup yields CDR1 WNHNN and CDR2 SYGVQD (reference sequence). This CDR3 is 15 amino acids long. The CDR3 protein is CASRVLKRNSYEQYF. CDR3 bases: TGCGCCAGCCGGGTCCTGAAGAGGAACTCCTACGAGCAGTACTTC.

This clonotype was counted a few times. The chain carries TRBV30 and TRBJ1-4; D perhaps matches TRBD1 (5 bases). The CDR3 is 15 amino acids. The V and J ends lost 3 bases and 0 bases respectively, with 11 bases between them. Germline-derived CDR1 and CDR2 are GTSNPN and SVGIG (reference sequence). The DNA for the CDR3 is TGTGCCTGGAGATTTACAGGCGCAACTAATGAAAAACTGTTTTTT. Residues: CAWRFTGATNEKLFF.

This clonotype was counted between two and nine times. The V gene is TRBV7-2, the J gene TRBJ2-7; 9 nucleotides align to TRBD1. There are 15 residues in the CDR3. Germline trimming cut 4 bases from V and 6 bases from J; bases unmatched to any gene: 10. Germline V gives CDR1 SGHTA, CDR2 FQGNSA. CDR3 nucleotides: TGTGCCAGCAGCTCCCCCGGGACAGGGTCGAGCGAGCAGTACTTC. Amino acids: CASSSPGTGSSEQYF.

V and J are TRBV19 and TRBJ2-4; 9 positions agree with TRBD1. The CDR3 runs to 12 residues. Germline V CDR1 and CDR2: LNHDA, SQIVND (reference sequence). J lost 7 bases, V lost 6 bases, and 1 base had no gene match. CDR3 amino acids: CASRGTGNIQYF. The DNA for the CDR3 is TGTGCCAGTAGAGGGACAGGGAACATTCAGTACTTC.

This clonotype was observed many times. CDR3 bases: TGTGCCAGCAAGTCGGTCGGAGAGACCCAGTACTTC. It specifies CASKSVGETQYF. The rearrangement uses TRBV6-2 or TRBV6-3 and TRBJ2-5; D not resolved. With 7 bases removed from V and 4 bases from J, the gap between germline ends came to 10 bases. CDR3 length: 12 amino acids. Per germline, CDR1 MNHEY and CDR2 SVGEGT.

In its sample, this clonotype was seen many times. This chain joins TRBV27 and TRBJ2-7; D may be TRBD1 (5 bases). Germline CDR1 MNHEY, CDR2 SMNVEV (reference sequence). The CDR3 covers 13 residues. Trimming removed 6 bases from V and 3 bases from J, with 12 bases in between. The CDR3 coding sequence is TGTGCCAGCAGCCACGGACAAGTCTACGAGCAGTACTTC. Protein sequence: CASSHGQVYEQYF.

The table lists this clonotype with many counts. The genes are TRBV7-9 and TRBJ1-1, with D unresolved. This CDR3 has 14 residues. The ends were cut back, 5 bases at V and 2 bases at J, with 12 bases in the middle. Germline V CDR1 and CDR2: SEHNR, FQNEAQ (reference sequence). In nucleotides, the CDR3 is TGTGCCAGCAGCCCCTTACAGTACAACACTGAAGCTTTCTTT. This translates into CASSPLQYNTEAFF.

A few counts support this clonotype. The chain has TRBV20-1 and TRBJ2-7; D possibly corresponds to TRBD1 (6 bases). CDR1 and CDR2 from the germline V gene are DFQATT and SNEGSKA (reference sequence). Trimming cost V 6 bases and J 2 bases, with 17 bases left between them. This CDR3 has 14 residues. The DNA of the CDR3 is TGCAGTGCCATGGAACAGGGAGCTACCTACGAGCAGTACTTC. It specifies CSAMEQGATYEQYF.

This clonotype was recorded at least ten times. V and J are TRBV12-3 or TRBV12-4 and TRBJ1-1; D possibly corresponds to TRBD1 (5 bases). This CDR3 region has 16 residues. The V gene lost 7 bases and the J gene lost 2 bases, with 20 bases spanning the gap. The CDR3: CASILGGGRVNTEAFF. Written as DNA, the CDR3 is TGTGCCAGCATCCTGGGGGGGGGAAGGGTAAACACTGAAGCTTTCTTT.

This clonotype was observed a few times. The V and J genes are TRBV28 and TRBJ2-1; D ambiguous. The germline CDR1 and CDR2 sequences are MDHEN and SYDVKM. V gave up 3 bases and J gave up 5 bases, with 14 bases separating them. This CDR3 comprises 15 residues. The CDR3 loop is CASSFSPRVHNEQFF. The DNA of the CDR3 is TGTGCCAGCAGTTTCAGTCCTAGGGTTCACAATGAGCAGTTCTTC. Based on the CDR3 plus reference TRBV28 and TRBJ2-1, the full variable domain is DVKVTQSSRYLVKRTGEKVFLECVQDMDHENMFWYRQDPGLGLRLIYFSYDVKMKEKGDIPEGYSVSREKKERFSLILESASTNQTSMYLCASSFSPRVHNEQFFGPGTRLTVL.

The CDR3 loop reads CSARRWTSGDNEQFF. CDR3 DNA sequence: TGCAGTGCTAGGAGATGGACTAGCGGGGACAATGAGCAGTTCTTC. This chain links TRBV20-1 with TRBJ2-1, with 12 bases matching TRBD2. In germline, CDR1 is DFQATT, CDR2 SNEGSKA (reference sequence). J lost 5 bases, V lost 3 bases, and 5 bases had no gene match. This CDR3 has 15 amino acids.